Listed here are 18 T cell receptor beta chains from one sample, sequenced in a study of control samples from healthy donors and cancer patients (TCRdb year 2020). Libraries were built with the immunoSEQ multiplex PCR assay. TCRdb retrieved this table from immuneACCESS and kept in-frame rearrangements only. Not all clones are present; in checked studies, unresolved V genes account for under half, and no reason is known for the remainder. A total of fewer than 70,000 clones appear in this sample, approximately 88% of them only once. In total, the top ten clones hold about 3% of the sample. The sample was PBMCs. These receptors all stem from a woman aged 50 to 60 with lung cancer.

This chain connects TRBV10-1 to TRBJ1-1; D call uncertain. The CDR3 length is 13 residues. V dropped 6 bases and J dropped 0 bases, with 8 bases sitting between them. Germline loops: CDR1 WNHNN, CDR2 SYGVQD (reference sequence). The DNA of the CDR3 is TGCGCCAGCAGCCCCAGCTTGAACACTGAAGCTTTCTTT. Its translation is CASSPSLNTEAFF.

This chain connects TRBV6-5 to TRBJ2-3, with no clear D. Per germline, CDR1 MNHEY and CDR2 SVGAGI. V was cut by 7 bases and J by 12 bases, with 20 bases left in between. The CDR3 contains 13 residues. The CDR3 bases are TGTGCCAGCACTGCCAGTTTTGACTCGGCCCAGTATTTT. Translated: CASTASFDSAQYF.

The V call is TRBV5-1, the J call TRBJ1-1; TRBD1 is a possible D gene (5 bases). Germline CDR1 and CDR2: SGHRS and YFSETQ. The CDR3 length is 17 residues. The V gene lost 0 bases and the J gene lost 3 bases, with 18 bases spanning the gap. As DNA, the CDR3 is TGCGCCAGCAGCTTGGTAGGGTTAGGGGAGGTGGACACTGAAGCTTTCTTT. This sequence encodes CASSLVGLGEVDTEAFF.

This clone was found once. The chain has TRBV9 and TRBJ2-5; TRBD2 aligns across 7 bases. After removal of 8 bases from V and 0 bases from J, the junction contained 1 base not matched to a gene. Per the germline V gene, CDR1 is SGDLS and CDR2 is YYNGEE. CDR3 length: 12 residues. CDR3 coding DNA: TGTGCCAGTGGGAGGGACCAAGAGACCCAGTACTTC. Residues: CASGRDQETQYF.

The chain combines TRBV25-1 with TRBJ2-2; the D gene is possibly TRBD1 (5 bases). This CDR3 is built from 14 residues. Germline CDR1 reads MGHDK; CDR2 reads SYGVNS. Deletions cut 3 bases from V and 7 bases from J, with 12 bases between. The chain's CDR3 is CASSEAGSVGELFF. Here the CDR3 DNA reads TGTGCCAGCAGTGAGGCAGGGTCTGTCGGGGAGCTGTTTTTT.

There are a few counts of this clone. The chain carries TRBV19 and TRBJ2-2; TRBD1 is a possible D gene (5 bases). V dropped 5 bases and J dropped 2 bases, with 21 bases sitting between them. The CDR3 is 18 amino acids. CDR1 and CDR2 from the germline V gene are LNHDA and SQIVND (reference sequence). The CDR3 bases are TGTGCCAGTAGTCAATCCGCGACAGTAAACACAAACACCGGGGAGCTGTTTTTT. It translates to CASSQSATVNTNTGELFF.

The chain recombines TRBV19 with TRBJ1-2; a weak D match, TRBD1 (5 bases). Germline lookup yields CDR1 LNHDA and CDR2 SQIVND (reference sequence). The CDR3 covers 12 residues. With 7 bases removed from V and 4 bases from J, the gap between germline ends came to 10 bases. CDR3 DNA: TGTGCCAGTACGGACATTCTCTATGGCTACACCTTC. It specifies CASTDILYGYTF. Full variable domain (rest looked up from reference TRBV19 and TRBJ1-2): DGGITQSPKYLFRKEGQNVTLSCEQNLNHDAMYWYRQDPGQGLRLIYYSQIVNDFQKGDIAEGYSVSREKKESFPLTVTSAQKNPTAFYLCASTDILYGYTFGSGTRLTVV.

The V and J genes are TRBV11-2 and TRBJ2-6, with unresolved D. The length of the CDR3 is 17 residues. V lost 2 bases and J lost 0, with 11 bases in between. Germline CDR1 and CDR2: SGHAT and FQNNGV. CDR3: CASSLLRPDSGANVLTF. CDR3 coding DNA: TGTGCCAGCAGCTTATTACGACCTGACTCTGGGGCCAACGTCCTGACTTTC.

This clone was observed a single time. This chain joins TRBV14 and TRBJ1-1; no clear D. With 2 bases removed from V and 8 bases from J, the gap between germline ends came to 9 bases. Germline V gene sequence: CDR1 SGHDN, CDR2 FVKESK. CDR3 length: 12 residues. The CDR3 spells CASSQLGPEAFF. The CDR3 coding sequence is TGTGCCAGCAGCCAATTAGGACCAGAAGCTTTCTTT.

The chain uses TRBV19 and TRBJ1-4; 7 nucleotides agree with TRBD1. The germline V gene encodes CDR1 LNHDA and CDR2 SQIVND (reference sequence). The CDR3 runs 13 residues. Trimming cost V 8 bases and J 7 bases; bases outside gene matches: 7. The CDR3: CASRSRDSEKLFF. CDR3 sequence (DNA): TGTGCCAGTCGATCCCGGGACAGTGAAAAACTGTTTTTT.

V and J are TRBV6-5 and TRBJ2-3; D is undetermined. The ends were cut back, 10 bases at V and 2 bases at J, with 10 bases in the middle. CDR1 MNHEY and CDR2 SVGAGI come from the germline V gene. This CDR3 spans 12 amino acids. The CDR3 loop reads CAIDEHTDTQYF. DNA of the CDR3: TGTGCCATTGACGAGCACACAGATACGCAGTATTTT.

The DNA for the CDR3 is TGTGCCAGCTCACCTGGACAGAGCAGGAGCGGGTACGAGCAGTACTTC. This codes for CASSPGQSRSGYEQYF. The V and J genes are TRBV18 and TRBJ2-7, with D perhaps being TRBD1 or TRBD2 (6 bases each). CDR3 size: 16 residues. V was shortened by 3 bases and J by 4 bases, with 19 bases between the two germline ends. The V gene's germline CDR1 is KGHSH and CDR2 LQKENI.

The chain combines TRBV4-1 with TRBJ1-1; perhaps TRBD1 as D (5 bases). There are 13 residues in the CDR3. Trimming took off 3 bases at V and 5 bases at J, with 10 bases between the two ends. Germline CDR1 is MGHRA and CDR2 is YSYEKL. The CDR3 region has the DNA TGCGCCAGCAGCCACCCGTGGGGGACTGAAGCTTTCTTT. It yields the protein CASSHPWGTEAFF.

The chain links TRBV30 to TRBJ1-6; D call uncertain. The CDR3 loop spans 13 amino acids. Germline V gene data show CDR1 as GTSNPN and CDR2 as SVGIG (reference sequence). Trimming pared 8 bases from V and 4 bases from J, leaving 12 bases between. DNA for the CDR3: TGTGCCCAAGAGACCACTTATAATTCACCCCTCCACTTT. Translating gives CAQETTYNSPLHF.

The rearrangement links TRBV5-1 to TRBJ2-6; perhaps TRBD1 as D (5 bases). V was pared by 5 bases and J by 1 base, with 13 bases between. CDR1 is SGHRS and CDR2 is YFSETQ in the germline V gene. The CDR3 runs 16 residues. The CDR3 DNA is TGCGCCAGCAGTCGGACACCTATATCTGGGGCCAACGTCCTGACTTTC. Translating it yields CASSRTPISGANVLTF.

The chain carries TRBV27 and TRBJ1-3, with D maybe TRBD1 (6 bases). The CDR3 has 17 amino acids. Germline V CDR1 and CDR2: MNHEY, SMNVEV (reference sequence). Trimming left V 0 bases short and J 0 bases short, with 12 bases between. The CDR3 bases are TGTGCCAGCAGTTTATCGGATAGGACAGTCTCTGGAAACACCATATATTTT. This codes for CASSLSDRTVSGNTIYF.

This chain links TRBV7-2 with TRBJ1-2; no firm D call. The CDR3 loop spans 15 amino acids. V lost 1 base to trimming and J lost 4 bases, with 13 bases between them. Germline lookup yields CDR1 SGHTA and CDR2 FQGNSA. The CDR3 coding sequence is TGTGCCAGCAGCTTAGTTCTCGGGCAGAGCTATGGCTACACCTTC. Its protein product is CASSLVLGQSYGYTF. The full variable domain, rest sourced from reference TRBV7-2 and TRBJ1-2, is GAGVSQSPSNKVTEKGKDVELRCDPISGHTALYWYRQSLGQGLEFLIYFQGNSAPDKSGLPSDRFSAERTGGSVSTLTIQRTQQEDSAVYLCASSLVLGQSYGYTFGSGTRLTVV.

The gene calls are TRBV11-2 and TRBJ2-3; TRBD2 agrees at 9 bases. J lost 0 bases, V lost 1 base, and 8 bases had no gene match. The CDR3 sequence is 18 residues long. Germline-derived CDR1 and CDR2 are SGHAT and FQNNGV. This chain's CDR3 is CASSLGATSGSSTDTQYF. In DNA form, the CDR3 reads TGTGCCAGCAGCTTAGGGGCCACTAGCGGGTCGAGCACAGATACGCAGTATTTT.